This passage covers 5 T cell receptor beta chains from one sample sequenced in a study of blood T cells in healthy people across ages. Through a sample-barcoded 5' primer and a J-beta primer mix, a second PCR was run for roughly 7 to 12 cycles. One entry per CDR3 protein, called by TCRdb with MiXCR from the 5' RACE reads. The top ten hold around 11% of the sample, which has about 1.6 million distinct CDR3 sequences, about 35% seen once. The sequenced material came from blood. All receptors come from a young woman in good health.

This chain connects TRBV7-9 to TRBJ2-7, with 9 bases that match TRBD2. Trimming took 11 bases from V and 5 from J; bases not matched to a gene: 13. The CDR3 contains 14 residues. Germline CDR1 is SEHNR and CDR2 is FQNEAQ (reference sequence). The CDR3 sequence: CALQTGSGSNEQYF. The CDR3 region has the DNA TGTGCCTTACAAACCGGTAGCGGGAGTAACGAGCAGTACTTC.

This clonotype was counted only a few times. V gene TRBV9 combines with J gene TRBJ2-3, with D unclear. This CDR3 contains 13 residues. Germline CDR1 is SGDLS and CDR2 is YYNGEE. Trimming removed 0 bases from V and 1 base from J, with 3 bases in between. The CDR3 DNA reads as TGTGCCAGCAGCGTAGAGCGCACAGATACGCAGTATTTT. Protein product: CASSVERTDTQYF.

Only a few counts were recorded for this clonotype. V and J are TRBV6-5 and TRBJ2-3, with 11 positions matching TRBD2. The CDR3 loop spans 14 amino acids. The trim removed 7 bases at V and 5 bases at J, leaving 5 bases unmatched. The germline V gene encodes CDR1 MNHEY and CDR2 SVGAGI. The CDR3 loop is CASTRGLAEDTQYF. As DNA, the CDR3 is TGTGCCAGCACCCGGGGACTAGCGGAAGATACGCAGTATTTT.

This clonotype was seen a handful of times. V gene TRBV29-1 combines with J gene TRBJ1-2, with 7 positions matching TRBD1. Germline V gene lookup returns CDR1 SQVTM and CDR2 ANQGSEA. V dropped 8 bases and J dropped 7; count of bases not matched to a gene: 13. The CDR3 has 13 residues. The CDR3 here is CSSEDRAGPGYTF. The DNA of the CDR3 is TGCAGCTCTGAAGACAGGGCTGGGCCTGGCTACACCTTC.

This chain links TRBV25-1 with TRBJ1-1; D is perhaps TRBD1 (5 bases). The V gene lost 8 bases and the J gene lost 6 bases, with 16 bases spanning the gap. This CDR3 contains 13 residues. The germline V gene has CDR1 MGHDK and CDR2 SYGVNS. CDR3: CASGLLRGPEAFF. CDR3 nucleotide sequence: TGTGCCAGCGGCCTGCTACGGGGCCCTGAAGCTTTCTTT. Supplemented by reference TRBV25-1 and TRBJ1-1, the full variable domain reads EADIYQTPRYLVIGTGKKITLECSQTMGHDKMYWYQQDPGMELHLIHYSYGVNSTEKGDLSSESTVSRIRTEHFPLTLESARPSHTSQYLCASGLLRGPEAFFGQGTRLTVV.